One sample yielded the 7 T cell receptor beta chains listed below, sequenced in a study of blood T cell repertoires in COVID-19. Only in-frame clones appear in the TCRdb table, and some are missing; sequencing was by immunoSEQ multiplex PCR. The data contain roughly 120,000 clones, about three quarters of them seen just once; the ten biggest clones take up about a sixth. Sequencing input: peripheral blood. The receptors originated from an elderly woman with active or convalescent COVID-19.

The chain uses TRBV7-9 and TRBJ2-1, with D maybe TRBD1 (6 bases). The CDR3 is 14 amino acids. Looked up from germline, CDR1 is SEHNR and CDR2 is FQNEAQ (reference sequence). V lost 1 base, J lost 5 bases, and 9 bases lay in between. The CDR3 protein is CASSLGGRHNEQFF. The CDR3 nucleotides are TGTGCCAGCAGCTTAGGGGGGCGCCACAATGAGCAGTTCTTC.

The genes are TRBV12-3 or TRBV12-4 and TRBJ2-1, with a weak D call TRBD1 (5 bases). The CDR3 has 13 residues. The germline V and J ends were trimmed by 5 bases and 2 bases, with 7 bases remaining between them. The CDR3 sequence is CASSVTAYNEQFF. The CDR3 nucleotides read TGTGCCAGCAGTGTGACAGCCTACAATGAGCAGTTCTTC.

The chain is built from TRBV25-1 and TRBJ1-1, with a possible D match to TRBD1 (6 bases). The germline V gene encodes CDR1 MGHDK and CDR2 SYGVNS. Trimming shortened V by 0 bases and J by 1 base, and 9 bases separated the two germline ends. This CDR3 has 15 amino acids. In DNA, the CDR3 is TGTGCCAGCAGTGAATATCGGGGGGCGAACACTGAAGCTTTCTTT. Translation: CASSEYRGANTEAFF. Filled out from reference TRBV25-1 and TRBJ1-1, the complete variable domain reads EADIYQTPRYLVIGTGKKITLECSQTMGHDKMYWYQQDPGMELHLIHYSYGVNSTEKGDLSSESTVSRIRTEHFPLTLESARPSHTSQYLCASSEYRGANTEAFFGQGTRLTVV.

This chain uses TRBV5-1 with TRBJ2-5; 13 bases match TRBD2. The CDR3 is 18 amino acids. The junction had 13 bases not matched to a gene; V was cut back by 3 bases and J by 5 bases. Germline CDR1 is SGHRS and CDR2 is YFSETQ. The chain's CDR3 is CASSWGTSGKLEGETQYF. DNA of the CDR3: TGCGCCAGCAGCTGGGGGACTAGCGGGAAGCTGGAGGGGGAGACCCAGTACTTC. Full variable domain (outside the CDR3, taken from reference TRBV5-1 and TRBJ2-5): KAGVTQTPRYLIKTRGQQVTLSCSPISGHRSVSWYQQTPGQGLQFLFEYFSETQRNKGNFPGRFSGRQFSNSRSEMNVSTLELGDSALYLCASSWGTSGKLEGETQYFGPGTRLLVL.

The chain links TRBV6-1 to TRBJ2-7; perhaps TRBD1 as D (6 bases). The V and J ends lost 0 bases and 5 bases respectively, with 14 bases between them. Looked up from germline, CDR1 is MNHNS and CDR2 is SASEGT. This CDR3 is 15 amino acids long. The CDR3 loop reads CASSEALQGMDEQYF. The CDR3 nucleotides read TGTGCCAGCAGTGAAGCGCTTCAGGGGATGGACGAGCAGTACTTC.

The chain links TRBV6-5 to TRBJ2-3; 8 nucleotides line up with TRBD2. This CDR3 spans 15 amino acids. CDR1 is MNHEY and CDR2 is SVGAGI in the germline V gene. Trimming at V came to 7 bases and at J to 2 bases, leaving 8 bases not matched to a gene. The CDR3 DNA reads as TGTGCCAGCACCCCTAGCGGGTACTTCACAGATACGCAGTATTTT. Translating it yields CASTPSGYFTDTQYF.

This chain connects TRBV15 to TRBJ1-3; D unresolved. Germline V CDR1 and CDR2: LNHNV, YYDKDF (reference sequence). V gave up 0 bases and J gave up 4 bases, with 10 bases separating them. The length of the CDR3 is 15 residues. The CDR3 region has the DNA TGTGCCACCAGCAGAGACGGGGAAACGGGAAACACCATATATTTT. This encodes CATSRDGETGNTIYF. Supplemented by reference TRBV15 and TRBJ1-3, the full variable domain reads DAMVIQNPRYQVTQFGKPVTLSCSQTLNHNVMYWYQQKSSQAPKLLFHYYDKDFNNEADTPDNFQSRRPNTSFCFLDIRSPGLGDTAMYLCATSRDGETGNTIYFGEGSWLTVV.